Below, one TCR beta chain is given with its context. The sample belongs to a study of shared T cell receptors in the human thymus. Generated by immunoSEQ multiplex PCR, the TCRdb table keeps only in-frame clones and is missing some. This sample yields over 450,000 clones, of which around 78% are seen a single time; around 0.012% belongs to the top ten. V was clipped by 4 bases and J by 0 bases; unmatched bases: 11. Per germline, CDR1 SGDLS and CDR2 YYNGEE. This CDR3 contains 17 residues. This sample was shared with a second study, whose subject was human thymus T cells. That publication notes: Healthy Finnish infants undergoing corrective surgery for congenital heart defects were used as donors. Obtained as resections during corrective heart surgery, the thymus tissue was then studied. Within thymic and blood repertoires, V and J gene usage appeared to be biased. Unrelated people showed highly overlapping thymic repertoires, related research reported.

Sequencing was performed on thymocytes. This TCR was sampled from a boy younger than two with a congenital heart defect. The chain couples TRBV9 to TRBJ2-7; 9 positions agree with TRBD2. This CDR3 reads CASSPRTSDLSSYEQYF. CDR3 sequence (DNA): TGTGCCAGCAGCCCTCGGACTAGCGATCTAAGCTCCTACGAGCAGTACTTC.